What follows is one T cell receptor beta chain and its context. There is no known antigen for this receptor. It has no much larger one-base neighbor in the sample; base qualities were not kept. This record belongs to a study of blood T cell repertoires in COVID-19 (dated by TCRdb to 2018 to 2020). At the level of the whole study: Samples covering the acute and convalescent phases of COVID-19 were provided by collaborators in the United States, Italy and Spain. The repertoires were released in a freely available public database intended as a resource for research on the immune response to SARS-CoV-2. The material from the prospective study consisted of cDNA or gDNA derived from T cells, B-cell-depleted T cells, or PBMCs. The samples were drawn from the first 160 participants of the ongoing ImmuneRACE study and from some 1,300 subjects provided by 6 global collaborators. A de-identified subject ID, COVID-19 status, age in years and sex were almost always included in the sample metadata. The dataset comprised deeply sampled blood TCRbeta repertoires from subjects exposed to, actively infected with, or recovered from COVID-19. Where HLA class I and class II types were available, the types were taken from metadata supplied by the sample provider, not from assay-based typing. The investigation overall reported the following: The amount of clinical and demographic metadata varied by source and participant and was provided uncurated.

The CDR3 runs 15 residues from the cysteine to the phenylalanine. Only the CDR3 portion is preserved as DNA: 45 bases, with reading frame beginning at the first base. V is trimmed back by 5 bases and J by 4 bases, and the junction contains 4 bases that no gene match accounts for. From the germline V gene, CDR1 is SGDLS and CDR2 is YYNGEE. Collaborating institutions collected whole blood in K2EDTA tubes following their own protocols. Collaborator samples were shipped for TCRbeta analysis as frozen whole blood, isolated PBMCs, or DNA extracted from either sample type. TCRbeta CDR3 regions were amplified from genomic DNA using the immunoSEQ Assay, a bias-controlled multiplex PCR. Concerning the study's data processing: Within the assay, amplification of reference gene primers was used to estimate how many nucleated cells each sample contained. Sequence reads were collapsed and filtered to measure the absolute abundance of every unique TCRbeta CDR3 rearrangement. For each sample, productive Simpson clonality was calculated as the square root of Simpson's diversity index over productive rearrangements. The table comes from immuneACCESS by way of TCRdb, which keeps in-frame sequences with V and J called. Part of the clones is missing from these tables; in studies checked, under half for an unresolved V gene and the rest for unknown reasons. D and trimming come from the DNA, and the V and J calls and clone size come from that table. For this sample there are approximately 84,000 clones; 80% appear just once. The ten most abundant clones make up 15% to 20% of the sample.

Sequencing was done on a sample of peripheral blood. This receptor was taken from a human donor in a cohort sampled during active COVID-19. The rearranged segments are TRBV9 and TRBJ2-2; TRBD2 fits 11 bases in the junction. The CDR3 protein: CASRIGTSGTGELFF. The DNA reads as follows: TGTGCCAGCAGGATCGGGACTAGCGGCACCGGGGAGCTGTTTTTT.